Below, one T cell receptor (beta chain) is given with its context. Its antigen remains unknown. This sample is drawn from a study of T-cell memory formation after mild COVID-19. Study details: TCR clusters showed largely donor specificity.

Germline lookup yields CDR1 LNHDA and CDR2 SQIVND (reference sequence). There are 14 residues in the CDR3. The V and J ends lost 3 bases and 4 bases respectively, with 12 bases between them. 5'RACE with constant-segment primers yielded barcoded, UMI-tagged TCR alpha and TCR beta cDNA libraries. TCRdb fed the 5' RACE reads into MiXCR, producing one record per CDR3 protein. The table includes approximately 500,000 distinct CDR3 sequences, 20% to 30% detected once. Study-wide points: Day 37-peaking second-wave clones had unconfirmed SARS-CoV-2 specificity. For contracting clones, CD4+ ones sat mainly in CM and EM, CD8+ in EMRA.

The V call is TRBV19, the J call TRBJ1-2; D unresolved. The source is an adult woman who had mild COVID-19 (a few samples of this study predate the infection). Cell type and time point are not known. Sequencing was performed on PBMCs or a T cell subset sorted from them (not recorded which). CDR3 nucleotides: TGTGCCAGTAGTATCCGGGAACGTGGCTATGGCTACACCTTC. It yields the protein CASSIRERGYGYTF.